One and the same sample provided the 27 T cell receptor beta chains below, sequenced in a study of cytomegalovirus exposure and HLA in healthy donors. Here immunoSEQ multiplex PCR was the method, and the copy in TCRdb shows in-frame clones only, minus some. Among some 150,000 clones, around 88% were seen once, and the ten largest hold 7.9%. Sequenced: PBMCs. The source of these receptors is a woman younger than 35 in good health and CMV-seropositive.

The rearrangement joins TRBV10-3 to TRBJ2-3; tentative D call: TRBD2 (5 bases). This CDR3 has 13 residues. Germline CDR1 ENHRY, CDR2 SYGVKD. V was cut by 8 bases and J by 5 bases, with 14 bases left in between. CDR3 sequence reads: CAIQRTGRDTQYF. The CDR3, as DNA: TGTGCCATCCAGAGAACTGGGAGAGATACGCAGTATTTT.

The gene calls are TRBV7-9 and TRBJ2-7, with 10 bases lining up with TRBD2. The CDR3 sequence is 12 residues long. V was pared by 9 bases and J by 4 bases, with 3 bases of the junction left unmatched. Germline V lookup: CDR1 SEHNR, CDR2 FQNEAQ (reference sequence). DNA of the CDR3: TGTGCCAGTAGCGGGAGGAATTACGAGCAGTACTTC. Protein product: CASSGRNYEQYF.

J is TRBJ1-1 and V is TRBV5-1, with D unresolved. Trimming stripped 6 bases from V and 3 bases from J, with 15 bases between. The CDR3 contains 14 residues. Looked up from germline, CDR1 is SGHRS and CDR2 is YFSETQ. The CDR3 spells CASNNFYGDTEAFF. The CDR3 DNA reads TGCGCCAGCAATAATTTCTACGGGGACACTGAAGCTTTCTTT.

This clone was found once. The rearrangement links TRBV30 to TRBJ1-1; a weak D match, TRBD1 (6 bases). The germline CDR1 and CDR2 sequences are GTSNPN and SVGIG (reference sequence). This CDR3 has 16 residues. Trimming shortened V by 0 bases and J by 4 bases, and 18 bases separated the two germline ends. The CDR3 nucleotides are TGTGCCTGGAGTGTTCGCGTCGGGGGGCCGGGCACTGAAGCTTTCTTT. This translates into CAWSVRVGGPGTEAFF.

J is TRBJ2-5 and V is TRBV5-1; no clear D. Between the trimmed V and J ends, which lost 4 bases and 5 bases, there was a span of 12 bases. CDR1 and CDR2 (germline): SGHRS, YFSETQ. The CDR3 has 13 residues. Here the CDR3 reads CASSPGRRETQYF. The CDR3 DNA sequence: TGCGCCAGCAGCCCCGGCCGGCGGGAGACCCAGTACTTC. Full variable domain (remainder filled in from reference TRBV5-1 and TRBJ2-5): KAGVTQTPRYLIKTRGQQVTLSCSPISGHRSVSWYQQTPGQGLQFLFEYFSETQRNKGNFPGRFSGRQFSNSRSEMNVSTLELGDSALYLCASSPGRRETQYFGPGTRLLVL.

The chain uses TRBV15 and TRBJ1-3, with D possibly matching TRBD1 (5 bases). Germline V gene lookup returns CDR1 LNHNV and CDR2 YYDKDF (reference sequence). V was trimmed by 0 bases and J by 2 bases, leaving 17 bases between them. CDR3 length equals 18 residues. In nucleotides, the CDR3 is TGTGCCACCAGCAGAGACGGGGGACTGAAGAACCCTGGAAACACCATATATTTT. It is translated as CATSRDGGLKNPGNTIYF. Full variable domain (missing parts from reference TRBV15 and TRBJ1-3): DAMVIQNPRYQVTQFGKPVTLSCSQTLNHNVMYWYQQKSSQAPKLLFHYYDKDFNNEADTPDNFQSRRPNTSFCFLDIRSPGLGDTAMYLCATSRDGGLKNPGNTIYFGEGSWLTVV.

The chain couples TRBV28 to TRBJ2-3, with a possible D match to TRBD2 (6 bases). V lost 6 bases, J lost 2 bases, and 15 bases lay in between. The CDR3 spans 15 residues. The germline V gene encodes CDR1 MDHEN and CDR2 SYDVKM. The CDR3 region has the DNA TGTGCCAGCAGCTCACTAGCAGACAACACAGATACGCAGTATTTT. Amino acids: CASSSLADNTDTQYF.

The chain recombines TRBV6-5 with TRBJ2-7, with TRBD1 matching 10 bases. Germline V gene lookup returns CDR1 MNHEY and CDR2 SVGAGI. This CDR3 is 15 amino acids long. The V gene end was trimmed by 2 bases and the J gene end by 4 bases; junction bases not matched to a gene: 5. CDR3 DNA: TGTGCCAGCAGTTACGCGACAGGGGGCTGGTACGAGCAGTACTTC. It is translated as CASSYATGGWYEQYF.

The rearrangement links TRBV28 to TRBJ1-5, with D unclear. V lost 4 bases and J 0 bases, leaving 10 bases between the germline ends. Germline CDR1 reads MDHEN; CDR2 reads SYDVKM. The CDR3 spans 15 residues. This CDR3 reads CASSSRPTSNQPQHF. The CDR3 DNA follows: TGTGCCAGCAGTTCGAGGCCGACTAGCAATCAGCCCCAGCATTTT.

V gene TRBV6-5 combines with J gene TRBJ2-1, with 8 positions matching TRBD2. This CDR3 region has 14 residues. Germline V gene sequence: CDR1 MNHEY, CDR2 SVGAGI. The junction had 10 bases not matched to a gene; V was cut back by 7 bases and J by 8 bases. CDR3: CASTGGRGWDEQFF. The CDR3 DNA reads TGTGCCAGCACGGGGGGGCGCGGTTGGGATGAGCAGTTCTTC.

This clone showed up just once. V and J are TRBV28 and TRBJ1-4, with 7 nucleotides matching TRBD1. The CDR3 is 15 residues long. After removal of 2 bases from V and 2 bases from J, the junction contained 2 bases not matched to a gene. The germline CDR1 and CDR2 sequences are MDHEN and SYDVKM. CDR3 sequence (DNA): TGTGCCAGCAGTTTACCGGGACAGACTAATGAAAAACTGTTTTTT. Residues: CASSLPGQTNEKLFF.

J is TRBJ1-1 and V is TRBV6-1; D is uncertain. Germline lookup yields CDR1 MNHNS and CDR2 SASEGT. Trimming took 6 bases from V and 0 from J, leaving 8 bases between them. CDR3 length: 13 amino acids. The CDR3 is CASSEFMNTEAFF. CDR3 coding DNA: TGTGCCAGCAGCGAATTTATGAACACTGAAGCTTTCTTT.

The chain recombines TRBV7-8 with TRBJ1-5; 8 bases agree with TRBD1. This CDR3 contains 16 residues. The germline V gene has CDR1 SGHVS and CDR2 FQNEAQ. J lost 5 bases, V lost 1 base, and 7 bases had no gene match. CDR3 DNA sequence: TGTGCCAGCAGCTTAGGGACAGGGATTAATTATCAGCCCCAGCATTTT. It translates to CASSLGTGINYQPQHF.

This chain joins TRBV9 and TRBJ2-1, with TRBD1 matching over 11 bases. The CDR3 is 16 residues long. V gave up 3 bases and J gave up 6 bases; unmatched junction bases: 8. Germline values: CDR1 SGDLS, CDR2 YYNGEE. The DNA for the CDR3 is TGTGCCAGCAGCGACAACCGGGACAGGGGGACCAATGAGCAGTTCTTC. The encoded protein is CASSDNRDRGTNEQFF.

The rearrangement uses TRBV6-5 and TRBJ2-1, with a tentative D call TRBD2 (6 bases). CDR3 length: 12 residues. The V gene lost 6 bases and the J gene lost 10 bases, with 13 bases spanning the gap. Per germline, CDR1 MNHEY and CDR2 SVGAGI. The CDR3 bases are TGTGCCAGCAGCTCCATTGGGGGGGAGCAGTTCTTC. Residues: CASSSIGGEQFF.

The CDR3 sequence: CASSSSGVHYGYTF. In nucleotides, the CDR3 is TGTGCCAGCAGCTCCTCGGGGGTTCACTATGGCTACACCTTC. The rearrangement joins TRBV7-9 to TRBJ1-2; possibly TRBD1 for D (5 bases). Between the trimmed V and J ends, which lost 4 bases and 3 bases, there was a span of 12 bases. Germline values: CDR1 SEHNR, CDR2 FQNEAQ (reference sequence). The CDR3 has 14 residues.

V is TRBV11-2 and J is TRBJ2-2, with a tentative D call TRBD1 (5 bases). CDR3 length: 15 residues. The germline V gene has CDR1 SGHAT and CDR2 FQNNGV. Trimming removed 1 base from V and 0 bases from J, with 6 bases in between. In DNA, the CDR3 is TGTGCCAGCAGCTTAGCAGGGACGAACACCGGGGAGCTGTTTTTT. It translates to CASSLAGTNTGELFF.

The chain combines TRBV4-3 with TRBJ1-1, with 8 bases aligning to TRBD1. V was pared by 3 bases and J by 0 bases, with 0 bases of the junction left unmatched. The CDR3 sequence is 14 residues long. Germline V gene lookup returns CDR1 LGHNA and CDR2 YSLEER. In DNA form, the CDR3 reads TGCGCCAGCAGCCAGGGACAGGTGAACACTGAAGCTTTCTTT. It is translated as CASSQGQVNTEAFF.

The V and J genes are TRBV5-1 and TRBJ1-1; D not certain. The germline V gene encodes CDR1 SGHRS and CDR2 YFSETQ. The V gene lost 3 bases and the J gene lost 0 bases, with 6 bases spanning the gap. The CDR3 has 13 residues. The CDR3 region is CASSSQMNTEAFF. CDR3 DNA sequence: TGCGCCAGCAGCTCACAGATGAACACTGAAGCTTTCTTT.

This chain joins TRBV19 and TRBJ2-6, with a possible D match to TRBD1 (5 bases). The CDR3 consists of 16 residues. Germline CDR1 and CDR2: LNHDA and SQIVND (reference sequence). The V end lost 5 bases, the J end lost 2 bases, and 13 bases lay between the germline ends. The CDR3 here is CASSSSRVPGANVLTF. The CDR3 DNA reads as TGTGCCAGTAGTTCCAGCAGGGTTCCTGGGGCCAACGTCCTGACTTTC.

J is TRBJ2-1 and V is TRBV5-1; D may be TRBD2 (6 bases). CDR1 and CDR2 from the germline V gene are SGHRS and YFSETQ. This CDR3 has 17 residues. The V end lost 4 bases, the J end lost 4 bases, and 21 bases lay between the germline ends. The CDR3 DNA follows: TGCGCCAGCAGCCTCAATCCCCCGGGGAGGCTTTACAATGAGCAGTTCTTC. It codes for CASSLNPPGRLYNEQFF. Combining the CDR3 with reference TRBV5-1 and TRBJ2-1 gives the whole variable domain KAGVTQTPRYLIKTRGQQVTLSCSPISGHRSVSWYQQTPGQGLQFLFEYFSETQRNKGNFPGRFSGRQFSNSRSEMNVSTLELGDSALYLCASSLNPPGRLYNEQFFGPGTRLTVL.

The rearrangement links TRBV10-3 to TRBJ2-1; 10 positions match TRBD1. This CDR3 has 16 residues. V gave up 3 bases and J gave up 4 bases; unmatched junction bases: 6. Germline assignment: CDR1 ENHRY and CDR2 SYGVKD. The CDR3 region has the DNA TGTGCCATCAGTGAAGGAAGACAGGGGGCATACAATGAGCAGTTCTTC. Translating it yields CAISEGRQGAYNEQFF.

The rearrangement uses TRBV9 and TRBJ2-1, with D possibly TRBD1 on 6 matching bases. CDR3 length equals 16 residues. Trimming pared 4 bases from V and 2 bases from J, leaving 16 bases between. Germline-derived CDR1 and CDR2 are SGDLS and YYNGEE. The CDR3 spells CASSPRTVRAYNEQFF. CDR3 sequence (DNA): TGTGCCAGCAGCCCGAGGACAGTTAGGGCCTACAATGAGCAGTTCTTC.

The chain uses TRBV28 and TRBJ2-6; possible D gene TRBD1, 5 bases. Germline V lookup: CDR1 MDHEN, CDR2 SYDVKM. This CDR3 region has 15 residues. V dropped 6 bases and J dropped 3 bases, with 12 bases sitting between them. CDR3 protein: CASRNQGFGANVLTF. CDR3 coding DNA: TGTGCCAGCAGGAATCAGGGCTTTGGGGCCAACGTCCTGACTTTC.

This clone showed up just once. V is TRBV10-3 and J is TRBJ1-1; no reliable D call. Trimming removed 4 bases at V and 4 bases at J, with 10 bases between. Germline V lookup: CDR1 ENHRY, CDR2 SYGVKD. The CDR3 loop spans 13 amino acids. The CDR3 protein is CAISAPAGTEAFF. For the CDR3, the DNA is TGTGCCATCAGTGCGCCCGCGGGCACTGAAGCTTTCTTT.

This clone was recorded a few times. This chain links TRBV19 with TRBJ1-3; 9 nucleotides agree with TRBD1. The CDR3 loop spans 15 amino acids. Germline V gene data show CDR1 as LNHDA and CDR2 as SQIVND (reference sequence). With 10 bases clipped from V and 0 bases from J, the junction kept 7 bases outside the gene matches. CDR3 loop: CATRPGQGSGNTIYF. The CDR3 DNA follows: TGTGCCACCAGACCGGGACAGGGCTCTGGAAACACCATATATTTT.

The count of this clone is one. CDR3 DNA sequence: TGCGCCAGCAGTGAGTGGGACAGGCCCTACGAGCAGTACTTC. Protein: CASSEWDRPYEQYF. The chain links TRBV10-2 to TRBJ2-7; the match to TRBD1 covers 8 bases. After removal of 1 base from V and 2 bases from J, the junction contained 1 base not matched to a gene. CDR1 and CDR2 (germline): WSHSY, SAAADI. The length of the CDR3 is 14 residues.